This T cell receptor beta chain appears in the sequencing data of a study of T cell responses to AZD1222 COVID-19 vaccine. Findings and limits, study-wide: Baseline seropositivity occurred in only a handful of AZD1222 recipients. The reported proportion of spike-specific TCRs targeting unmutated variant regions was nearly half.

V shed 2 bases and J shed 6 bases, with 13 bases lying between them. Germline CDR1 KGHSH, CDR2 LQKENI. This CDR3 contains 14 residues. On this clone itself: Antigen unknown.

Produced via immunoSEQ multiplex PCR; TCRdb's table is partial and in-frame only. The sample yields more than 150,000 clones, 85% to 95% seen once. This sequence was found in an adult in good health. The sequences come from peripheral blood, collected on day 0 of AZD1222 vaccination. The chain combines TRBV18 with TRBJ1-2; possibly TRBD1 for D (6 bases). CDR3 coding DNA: TGTGCCAGCTCACCAGGACAGTCTTGGGATGGCTACACCTTC. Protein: CASSPGQSWDGYTF.